Only a few counts were recorded for the clone carrying this TCR beta chain. What it binds is unknown. This entry is derived from a study of T-cell memory formation after mild COVID-19. Study details: TCR clusters mostly belonged to single donors. Study observations and caveats: That cross-reactive memory joined was suggested by some responding clones appearing in pre-infection memory. Later expanders leaned CD4+, whereas clones that contracted between day 15 and 85 were balanced CD4/CD8.

From 5'RACE with constant-segment primers came TCR alpha and TCR beta cDNA libraries that carried sample barcodes and UMIs. TCRdb re-analysed the 5' RACE reads in MiXCR, keeping a single row per CDR3 protein. Of roughly 140,000 distinct CDR3 sequences in the sample, 11% to 15% are singletons; the top ten hold about 30%. Germline lookup yields CDR1 MGHRA and CDR2 YSYEKL. This CDR3 is built from 16 residues. With 4 bases clipped from V and 3 bases from J, the junction kept 9 bases outside the gene matches. Sequencing was performed on PBMCs or a T cell subset sorted from them (not recorded which). This receptor was identified in an adult woman who had mild COVID-19 (a few samples of this study predate the infection). Cell type and time point are not known. The rearrangement links TRBV4-1 to TRBJ1-5; TRBD1 aligns across 7 bases. In DNA form, the CDR3 reads TGCGCCAGCAGCCCAACCGGGACAGAGGTCAATCAGCCCCAGCATTTT. Its protein product is CASSPTGTEVNQPQHF.